Listed below are T cell receptor beta chains from one sample, sequenced in a study of blood T cell repertoires in COVID-19. Generated by immunoSEQ multiplex PCR, the TCRdb table keeps only in-frame clones and is missing some. The data contain about 160,000 clones, roughly 80% of them singletons. Material for sequencing was peripheral blood. These TCRs come from a man in his 70s with acute or convalescent COVID-19. The conserved cysteine and the conserved F or W are not part of the CDR3 here. The order of the fields is V gene, J gene, CDR3 protein.

TRBV9,TRBJ2-5,ASSVGGGRETQY
TRBV4-2,TRBJ2-1,ASSQASLASSYNEQF
TRBV6-4,TRBJ2-5,ASSEQADGETQY
TRBV19,TRBJ1-5,ASKPGQSSNQPQH
TRBV5-4,TRBJ1-1,ASSLLDKNTEAF
TRBV6-5,TRBJ1-5,ASSPGGNQPQH
TRBV4-1,TRBJ2-1,ASSQYPSSGGYNEQF
TRBV6-5,TRBJ1-1,ASSHQQGTNTEAF
TRBV6-5,TRBJ1-5,ASRDRDSNQPQH
TRBV6-1,TRBJ1-1,ASSEDRGGTEAF
TRBV29-1,TRBJ1-6,SVEGSPGSPLH
TRBV24-1,TRBJ1-1,ATSDSRQGANTEAF
TRBV9,TRBJ1-1,ASSGWTGTATNTEAF
TRBV7-9,TRBJ1-2,ASREPRTGEDYGYT
TRBV20-1,TRBJ2-3,SAPLDTQY
TRBV9,TRBJ2-5,ASSVVGTSGIGETQY
TRBV19,TRBJ2-7,ASSIDLAGSSYEQY
TRBV11-2,TRBJ2-3,ASSTNLQGAGTDTQY
TRBV24-1,TRBJ2-3,ATSDSRLLGDTQY
TRBV9,TRBJ2-1,ASTSGLSSYNEQF
TRBV19,TRBJ2-3,ASRSAARTDTQY
TRBV19,TRBJ2-1,ASRRGQENNEQF
TRBV11-2,TRBJ2-2,ASKGPNTGELF
TRBV2,TRBJ2-1,ASLAETGGYNEQF
TRBV9,TRBJ2-1,ASSASGSGRAYEQF
TRBV28,TRBJ1-1,ASSSPGGFAEAF
TRBV9,TRBJ2-1,ASSVALENNEQF
TRBV5-1,TRBJ1-6,ASSLGEGLNSPLH
TRBV6-5,TRBJ1-3,ASRETGWFGNTIY
TRBV28,TRBJ2-5,ASSAGTGSQETQY
TRBV29-1,TRBJ2-7,SVEGLAGGDEQY
TRBV3-1/TRBV3-2,TRBJ2-3,ASSRTSGSRADTQY
TRBV10-2,TRBJ2-7,ASSDARRGSDEQY
TRBV29-1,TRBJ2-3,SVERGGGTDTQY
TRBV19,TRBJ1-4,ASSIGTALLAEKLF
TRBV6-4,TRBJ1-5,ARKNRGISNQPQH
TRBV12-5,TRBJ1-4,ASGLTDTRSEKLF
TRBV7-2,TRBJ2-7,ASSLVAGGPREQY
TRBV6-4,TRBJ2-1,ASSTENRGQQF
TRBV2,TRBJ1-2,ASRGEHYGFT
TRBV6-2/TRBV6-3,TRBJ2-3,ASSYYRGWERTDTQY
TRBV10-3,TRBJ2-1,AISESKGADFEQF
TRBV7-7,TRBJ2-5,ASSLNPGQGSGSTRETQY
TRBV7-3,TRBJ2-1,ASSLSLAGYNEQF
TRBV5-6,TRBJ1-1,ASSSPDLTVLGVAF
TRBV5-1,TRBJ1-1,ASSLAELMNTEAF
TRBV28,TRBJ2-1,ASSLGENNEQF
TRBV5-1,TRBJ2-1,ASMGAGVNHNEQF
TRBV14,TRBJ2-3,ASSKSPGLAGGQISTDTQY
TRBV5-4,TRBJ1-6,ASSPDPGSNNSPLH
TRBV5-5,TRBJ1-1,ASSLFGTDLEAF
TRBV25-1,TRBJ2-1,ASSDYRGRVNEQF
TRBV29-1,TRBJ2-7,SVEVGGQLQAEQY
TRBV11-3,TRBJ1-4,ASSLDGRRGTNEKLF
TRBV7-6,TRBJ2-5,ASSLGQGETQY
TRBV7-3,TRBJ2-2,ASSLGTSGSRTGELF
TRBV14,TRBJ2-7,ASSATPPYEQY
TRBV5-1,TRBJ2-1,ASSPGLDDNEQF
TRBV5-5,TRBJ2-1,ASSSTGGGNEQF
TRBV29-1,TRBJ1-2,SVTTSRQGRGYGYT